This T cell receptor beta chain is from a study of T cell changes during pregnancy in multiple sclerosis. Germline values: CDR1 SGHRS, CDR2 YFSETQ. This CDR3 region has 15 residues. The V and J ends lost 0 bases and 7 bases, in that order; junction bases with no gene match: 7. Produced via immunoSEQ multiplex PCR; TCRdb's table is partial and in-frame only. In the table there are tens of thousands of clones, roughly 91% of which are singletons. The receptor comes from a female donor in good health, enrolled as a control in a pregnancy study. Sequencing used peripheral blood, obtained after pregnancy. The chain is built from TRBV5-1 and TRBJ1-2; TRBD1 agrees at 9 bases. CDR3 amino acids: CASSLAWGQGSGYTF. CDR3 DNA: TGCGCCAGCAGCTTGGCATGGGGACAGGGAAGTGGCTACACCTTC.